This T cell receptor (beta chain) emerged from a study of blood T cell repertoires in COVID-19. Study background: Samples of COVID-19 (acute and convalescent) were obtained from the United States, Italy and Spain. T cells, B-cell-depleted T cells, or PBMCs provided the cDNA or gDNA that served as material.

Germline V CDR1 and CDR2: MDHEN, SYDVKM. This CDR3 spans 16 amino acids. The V end was cut by 0 bases, the J end by 5 bases, with 11 bases between. Methods used by the authors: The authors estimated nucleated cell counts from reference gene primer amplification. Clones were sequenced by immunoSEQ multiplex PCR, and TCRdb holds only the in-frame ones, with some missing. The V and J calls and the clone size are those of that table, but D and trimming were determined from the DNA. The sample holds about 200,000 clones, about 83% seen once. The sequence came from a man aged 55 to 70 who had recovered from COVID-19. V and J are TRBV28 and TRBJ1-6; TRBD1 is a possible D gene (5 bases). Sequencing was done on a sample of peripheral blood. The CDR3 DNA is TGTGCCAGCAGTTTATGGGGGGAGGGGAATAATTCACCCCTCCACTTT. Amino acid sequence: CASSLWGEGNNSPLHF.